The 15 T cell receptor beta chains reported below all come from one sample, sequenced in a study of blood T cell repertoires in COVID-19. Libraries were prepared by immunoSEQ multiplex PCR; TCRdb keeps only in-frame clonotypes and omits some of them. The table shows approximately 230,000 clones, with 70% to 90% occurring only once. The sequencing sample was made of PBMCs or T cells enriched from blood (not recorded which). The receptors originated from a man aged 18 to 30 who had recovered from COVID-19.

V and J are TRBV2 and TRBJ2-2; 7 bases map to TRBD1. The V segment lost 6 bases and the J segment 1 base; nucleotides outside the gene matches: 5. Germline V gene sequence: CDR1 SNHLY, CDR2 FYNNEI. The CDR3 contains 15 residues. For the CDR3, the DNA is TGTGCCAGCAGCGAGGGACAGAGGAACACCGGGGAGCTGTTTTTT. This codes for CASSEGQRNTGELFF.

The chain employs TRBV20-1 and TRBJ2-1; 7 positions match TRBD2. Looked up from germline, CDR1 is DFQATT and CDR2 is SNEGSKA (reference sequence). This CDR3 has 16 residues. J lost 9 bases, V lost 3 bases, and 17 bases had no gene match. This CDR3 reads CSASQPPRAGVSEQFF. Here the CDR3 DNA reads TGCAGTGCTAGTCAACCCCCGCGGGCGGGAGTGAGTGAGCAGTTCTTC.

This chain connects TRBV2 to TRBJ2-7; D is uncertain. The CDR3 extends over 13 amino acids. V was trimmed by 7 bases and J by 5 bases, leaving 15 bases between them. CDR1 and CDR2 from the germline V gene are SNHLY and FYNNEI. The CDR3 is CASTLDIGDEQYF. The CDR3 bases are TGTGCCAGCACCTTAGATATTGGTGACGAGCAGTACTTC.

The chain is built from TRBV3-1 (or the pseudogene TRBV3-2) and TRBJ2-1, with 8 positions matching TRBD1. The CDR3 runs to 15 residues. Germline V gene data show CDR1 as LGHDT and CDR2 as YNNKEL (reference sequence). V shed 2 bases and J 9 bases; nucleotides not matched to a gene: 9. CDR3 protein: CASSQPGTGPGEQFF. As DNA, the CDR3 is TGTGCCAGCAGCCAACCCGGGACAGGTCCAGGTGAGCAGTTCTTC.

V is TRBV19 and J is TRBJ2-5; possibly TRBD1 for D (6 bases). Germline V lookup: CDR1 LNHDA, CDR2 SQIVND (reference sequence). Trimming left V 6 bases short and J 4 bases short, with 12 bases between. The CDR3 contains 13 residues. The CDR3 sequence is CASRTQGVETQYF. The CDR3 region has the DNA TGTGCCAGTAGGACACAGGGAGTAGAGACCCAGTACTTC.

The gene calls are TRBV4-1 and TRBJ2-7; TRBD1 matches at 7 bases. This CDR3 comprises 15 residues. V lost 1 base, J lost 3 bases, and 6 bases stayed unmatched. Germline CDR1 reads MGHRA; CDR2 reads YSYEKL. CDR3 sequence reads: CASSQARDSHYEQYF. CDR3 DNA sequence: TGCGCCAGCAGCCAAGCCAGGGACAGCCACTACGAGCAGTACTTC.

CDR3 amino acids: CASSKERSYNEQFF. The CDR3 nucleotides are TGTGCCAGCAGCAAAGAGCGCTCCTACAATGAGCAGTTCTTC. This chain uses TRBV21-1 with TRBJ2-1; the DNA was not used to check the table's D call, TRBD2. TRBV21-1 is a listed pseudogene. The CDR3 spans 14 residues.

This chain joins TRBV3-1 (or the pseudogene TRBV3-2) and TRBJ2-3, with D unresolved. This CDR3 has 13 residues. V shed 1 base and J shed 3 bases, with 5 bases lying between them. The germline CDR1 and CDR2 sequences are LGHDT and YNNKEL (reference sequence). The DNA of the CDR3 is TGTGCCAGCAGCCAAGGGGCAACAGATACGCAGTATTTT. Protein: CASSQGATDTQYF.

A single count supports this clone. Written as DNA, the CDR3 is TGCGCCAGCAGAGATCAGGGGAACACTGAAGCTTTCTTT. Its translation: CASRDQGNTEAFF. This chain uses TRBV4-1 with TRBJ1-1, with D possibly being TRBD1 (5 bases). Looked up from germline, CDR1 is MGHRA and CDR2 is YSYEKL. Trimming removed 6 bases at V and 1 base at J, with 9 bases between. This CDR3 spans 13 amino acids.

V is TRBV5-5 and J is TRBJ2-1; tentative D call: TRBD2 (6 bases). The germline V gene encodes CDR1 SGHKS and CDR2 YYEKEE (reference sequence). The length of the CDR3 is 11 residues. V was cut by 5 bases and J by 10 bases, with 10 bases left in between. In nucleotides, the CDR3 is TGTGCCAGCAGTTGGGACTGGGAGCAGTTCTTC. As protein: CASSWDWEQFF.

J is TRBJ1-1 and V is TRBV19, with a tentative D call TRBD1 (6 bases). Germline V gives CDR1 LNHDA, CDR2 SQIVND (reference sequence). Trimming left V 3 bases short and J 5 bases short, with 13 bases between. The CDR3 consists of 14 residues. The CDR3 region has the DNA TGTGCCAGTAGTATTTCGGACAGCGCTACTGAAGCTTTCTTT. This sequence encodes CASSISDSATEAFF. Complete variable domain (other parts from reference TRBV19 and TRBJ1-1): DGGITQSPKYLFRKEGQNVTLSCEQNLNHDAMYWYRQDPGQGLRLIYYSQIVNDFQKGDIAEGYSVSREKKESFPLTVTSAQKNPTAFYLCASSISDSATEAFFGQGTRLTVV.

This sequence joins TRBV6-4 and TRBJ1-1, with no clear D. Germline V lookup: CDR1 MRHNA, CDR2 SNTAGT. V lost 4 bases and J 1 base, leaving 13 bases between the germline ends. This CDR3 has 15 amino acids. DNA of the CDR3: TGTGCCAGCAGTGCAGGTGTCGAGGGGAACACTGAAGCTTTCTTT. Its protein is CASSAGVEGNTEAFF.

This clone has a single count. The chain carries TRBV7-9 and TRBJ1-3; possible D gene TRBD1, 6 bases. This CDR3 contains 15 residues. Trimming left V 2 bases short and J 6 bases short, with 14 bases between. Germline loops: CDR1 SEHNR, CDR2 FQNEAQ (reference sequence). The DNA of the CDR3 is TGTGCCAGCAGCTTATCTACAGGGAGTCTAAACACCATATATTTT. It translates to CASSLSTGSLNTIYF.

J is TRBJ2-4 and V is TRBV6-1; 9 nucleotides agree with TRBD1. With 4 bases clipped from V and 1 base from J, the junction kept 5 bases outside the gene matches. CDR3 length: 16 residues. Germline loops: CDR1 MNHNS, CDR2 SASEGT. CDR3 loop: CASSARDRAAKNIQYF. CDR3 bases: TGTGCCAGCAGTGCCCGGGACAGGGCGGCCAAAAACATTCAGTACTTC.

CDR3 protein: CASSWRARGSYEQYF. CDR3 DNA sequence: TGTGCCAGCAGCTGGAGGGCGCGGGGTTCGTACGAGCAGTACTTC. The genes are TRBV11-3 and TRBJ2-7, with D possibly matching TRBD2 (6 bases). V lost 4 bases to trimming and J lost 4 bases, with 17 bases between them. The CDR3 consists of 15 residues. Per germline, CDR1 SGHNT and CDR2 YENEEA.